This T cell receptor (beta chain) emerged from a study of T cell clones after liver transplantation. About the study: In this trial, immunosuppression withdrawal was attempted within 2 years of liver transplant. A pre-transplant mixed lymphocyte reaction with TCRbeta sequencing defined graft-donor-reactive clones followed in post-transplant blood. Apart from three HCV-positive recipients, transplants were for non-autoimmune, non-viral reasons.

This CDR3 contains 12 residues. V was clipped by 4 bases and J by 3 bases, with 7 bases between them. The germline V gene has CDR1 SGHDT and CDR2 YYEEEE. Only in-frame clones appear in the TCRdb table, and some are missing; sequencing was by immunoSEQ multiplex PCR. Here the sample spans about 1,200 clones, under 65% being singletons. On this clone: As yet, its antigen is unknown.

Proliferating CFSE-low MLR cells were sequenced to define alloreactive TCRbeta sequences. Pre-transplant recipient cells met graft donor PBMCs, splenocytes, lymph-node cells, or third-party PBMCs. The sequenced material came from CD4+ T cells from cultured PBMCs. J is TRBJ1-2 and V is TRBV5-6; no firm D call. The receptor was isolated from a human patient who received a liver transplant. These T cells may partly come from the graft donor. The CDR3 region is CASSRTHYGYTF. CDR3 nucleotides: TGTGCCAGCAGCCGTACCCACTATGGCTACACCTTC.